Shown below are 2 T cell receptor beta chains from a single sample sequenced in a study of shared clonotypes between healthy human individuals. Here immunoSEQ multiplex PCR was the method, and the copy in TCRdb shows in-frame clones only, minus some. The sample yields about 2.5 million clones, just under 95% seen once. Sequencing used naive CD4+ T cells from PBMCs. Subset specified: CD45RA+ positively selected. These TCRs come from a man aged 18 to 35 in good health. Some clones in this sample may be carry-over from other donors' samples.

The gene calls are TRBV7-9 and TRBJ1-1; D uncertain. This CDR3 has 16 residues. V dropped 5 bases and J dropped 1 base, with 17 bases sitting between them. Germline-derived CDR1 and CDR2 are SEHNR and FQNEAQ (reference sequence). The CDR3 nucleotides read TGTGCCAGCAGCCGCACAACGACGGGAGGGAACACTGAAGCTTTCTTT. This gives the protein CASSRTTTGGNTEAFF.

This clone came up once. One junction end disagrees with the germline gene, perhaps due to a read error. J is TRBJ1-5 and V is TRBV15; 7 bases are a match to TRBD1. Per germline, CDR1 LNHNV and CDR2 YYDKDF (reference sequence). The CDR3 loop spans 14 amino acids. This chain's CDR3 is CATGSRGFNQPQHF. The CDR3 DNA is TGTGCCACCGGCAGCAGGGGGTTCAATCAGCCCCAGCATTTT.